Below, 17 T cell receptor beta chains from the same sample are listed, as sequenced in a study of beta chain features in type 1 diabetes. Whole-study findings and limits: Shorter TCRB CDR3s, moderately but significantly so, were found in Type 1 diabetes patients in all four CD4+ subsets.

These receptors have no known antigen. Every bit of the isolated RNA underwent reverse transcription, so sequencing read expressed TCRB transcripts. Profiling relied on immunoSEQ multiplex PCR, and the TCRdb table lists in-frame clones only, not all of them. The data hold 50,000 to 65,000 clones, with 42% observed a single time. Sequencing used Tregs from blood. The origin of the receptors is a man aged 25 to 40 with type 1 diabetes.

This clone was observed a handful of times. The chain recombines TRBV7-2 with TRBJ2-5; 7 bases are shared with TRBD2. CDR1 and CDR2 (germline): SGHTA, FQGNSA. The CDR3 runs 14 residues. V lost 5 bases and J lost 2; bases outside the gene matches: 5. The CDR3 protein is CASSTDSGQETQYF. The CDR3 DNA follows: TGTGCCAGCAGCACTGATAGCGGGCAAGAGACCCAGTACTTC.

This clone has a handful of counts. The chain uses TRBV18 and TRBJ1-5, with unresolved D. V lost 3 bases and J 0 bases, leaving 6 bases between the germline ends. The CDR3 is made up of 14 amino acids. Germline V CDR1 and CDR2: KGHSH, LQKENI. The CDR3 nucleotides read TGTGCCAGCTCACCCGCAGATAGCAATCAGCCCCAGCATTTT. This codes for CASSPADSNQPQHF.

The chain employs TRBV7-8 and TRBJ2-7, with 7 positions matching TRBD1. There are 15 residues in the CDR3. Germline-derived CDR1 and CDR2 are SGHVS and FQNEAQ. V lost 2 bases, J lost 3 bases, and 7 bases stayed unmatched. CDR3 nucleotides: TGTGCCAGCAGCTTAAAATTGGGACAGAACTACGAGCAGTACTTC. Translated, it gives CASSLKLGQNYEQYF.

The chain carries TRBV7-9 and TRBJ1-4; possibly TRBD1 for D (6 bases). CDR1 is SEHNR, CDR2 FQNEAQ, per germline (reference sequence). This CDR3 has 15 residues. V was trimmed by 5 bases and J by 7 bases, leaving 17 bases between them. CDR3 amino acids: CASSQLSGHSEKLFF. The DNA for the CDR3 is TGTGCCAGCAGCCAACTTTCGGGACATAGTGAAAAACTGTTTTTT.

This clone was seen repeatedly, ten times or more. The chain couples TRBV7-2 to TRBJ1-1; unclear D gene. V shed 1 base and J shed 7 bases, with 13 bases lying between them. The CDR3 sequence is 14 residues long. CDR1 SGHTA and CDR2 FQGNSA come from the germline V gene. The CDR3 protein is CASSLVGSRGEAFF. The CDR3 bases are TGTGCCAGCAGCTTAGTAGGGAGCCGTGGTGAAGCTTTCTTT.

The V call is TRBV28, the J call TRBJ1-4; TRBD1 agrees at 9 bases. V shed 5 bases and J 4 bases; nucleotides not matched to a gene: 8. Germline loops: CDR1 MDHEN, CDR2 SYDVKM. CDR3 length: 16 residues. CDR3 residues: CASSRNRGRLNEKLFF. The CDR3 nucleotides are TGTGCCAGCAGTAGAAACAGGGGGCGCCTTAATGAAAAACTGTTTTTT.

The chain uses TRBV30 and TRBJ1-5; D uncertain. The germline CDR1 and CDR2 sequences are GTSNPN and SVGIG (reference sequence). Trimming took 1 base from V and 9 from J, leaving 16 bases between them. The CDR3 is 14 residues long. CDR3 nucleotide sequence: TGTGCCTGGAGTGCCGGGGAGGTTAAACGGCCCCAGCATTTT. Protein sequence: CAWSAGEVKRPQHF.

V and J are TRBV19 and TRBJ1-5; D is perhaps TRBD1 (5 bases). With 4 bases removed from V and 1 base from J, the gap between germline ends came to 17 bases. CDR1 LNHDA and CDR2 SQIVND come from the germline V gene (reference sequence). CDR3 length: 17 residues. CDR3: CASSTEGHGGSNQPQHF. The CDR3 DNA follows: TGTGCCAGTAGTACCGAAGGACACGGTGGGAGCAATCAGCCCCAGCATTTT.

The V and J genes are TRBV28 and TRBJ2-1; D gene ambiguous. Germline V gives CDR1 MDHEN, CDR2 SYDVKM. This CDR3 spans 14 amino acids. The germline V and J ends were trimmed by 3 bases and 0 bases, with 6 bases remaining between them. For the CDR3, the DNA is TGTGCCAGCAGTTTCACGGGCTCCTACAATGAGCAGTTCTTC. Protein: CASSFTGSYNEQFF.

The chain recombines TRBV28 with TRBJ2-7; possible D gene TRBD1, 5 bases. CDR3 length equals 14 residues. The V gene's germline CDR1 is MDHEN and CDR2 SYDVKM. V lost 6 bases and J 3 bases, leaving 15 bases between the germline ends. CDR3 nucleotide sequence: TGTGCCAGCAGCTCGTGGGGCAGTAACTACGAGCAGTACTTC. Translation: CASSSWGSNYEQYF. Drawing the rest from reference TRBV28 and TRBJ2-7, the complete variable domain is DVKVTQSSRYLVKRTGEKVFLECVQDMDHENMFWYRQDPGLGLRLIYFSYDVKMKEKGDIPEGYSVSREKKERFSLILESASTNQTSMYLCASSSWGSNYEQYFGPGTRLTVT.

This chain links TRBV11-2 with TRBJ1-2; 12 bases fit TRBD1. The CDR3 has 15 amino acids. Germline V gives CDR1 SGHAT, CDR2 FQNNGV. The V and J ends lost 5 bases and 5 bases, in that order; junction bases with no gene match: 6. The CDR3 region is CASSPPGQGAYGYTF. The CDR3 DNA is TGTGCCAGCAGCCCCCCGGGACAGGGGGCATATGGCTACACCTTC.

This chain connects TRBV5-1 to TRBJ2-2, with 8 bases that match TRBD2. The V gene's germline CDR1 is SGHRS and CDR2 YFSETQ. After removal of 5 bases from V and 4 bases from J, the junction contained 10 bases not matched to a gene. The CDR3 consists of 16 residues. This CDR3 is CASRPTSGFATGELFF. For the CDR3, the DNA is TGCGCCAGCAGGCCCACTAGCGGCTTCGCCACCGGGGAGCTGTTTTTT. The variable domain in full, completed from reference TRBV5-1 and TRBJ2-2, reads KAGVTQTPRYLIKTRGQQVTLSCSPISGHRSVSWYQQTPGQGLQFLFEYFSETQRNKGNFPGRFSGRQFSNSRSEMNVSTLELGDSALYLCASRPTSGFATGELFFGEGSRLTVL.

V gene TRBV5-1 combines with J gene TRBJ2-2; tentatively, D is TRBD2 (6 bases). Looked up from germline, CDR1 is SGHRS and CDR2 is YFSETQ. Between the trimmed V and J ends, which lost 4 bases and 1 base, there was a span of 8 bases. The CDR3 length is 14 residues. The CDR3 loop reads CASSGGLNTGELFF. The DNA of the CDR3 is TGCGCCAGCAGCGGGGGACTGAACACCGGGGAGCTGTTTTTT.

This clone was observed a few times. The DNA for the CDR3 is TGTGCCAGCAGTGAGGGCGGCGGGGACATTCAGTACTTC. It encodes CASSEGGGDIQYF. The chain combines TRBV6-4 with TRBJ2-4; D may be TRBD2 (6 bases). V was cut by 3 bases and J by 8 bases, with 11 bases left in between. The CDR3 extends over 13 amino acids. Germline lookup yields CDR1 MRHNA and CDR2 SNTAGT.

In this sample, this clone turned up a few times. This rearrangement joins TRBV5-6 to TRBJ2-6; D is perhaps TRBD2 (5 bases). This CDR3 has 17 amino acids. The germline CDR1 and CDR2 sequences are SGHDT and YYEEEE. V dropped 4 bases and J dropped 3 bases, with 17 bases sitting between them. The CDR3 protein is CASSLGWSGYGANVLTF. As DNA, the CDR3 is TGTGCCAGCAGCCTGGGGTGGTCGGGATATGGGGCCAACGTCCTGACTTTC.

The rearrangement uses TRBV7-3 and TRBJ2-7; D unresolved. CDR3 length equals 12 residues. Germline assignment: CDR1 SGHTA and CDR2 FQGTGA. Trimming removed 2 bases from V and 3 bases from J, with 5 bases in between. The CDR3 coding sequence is TGTGCCAGCAGCTTAGAGCACTACGAGCAGTACTTC. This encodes CASSLEHYEQYF.

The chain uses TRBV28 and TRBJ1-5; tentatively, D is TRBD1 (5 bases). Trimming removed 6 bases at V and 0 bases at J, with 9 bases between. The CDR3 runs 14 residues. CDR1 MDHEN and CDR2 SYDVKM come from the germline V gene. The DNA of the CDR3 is TGTGCCAGCAGCTTGACAGTTAGCAATCAGCCCCAGCATTTT. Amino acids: CASSLTVSNQPQHF.